These 13 T cell receptor beta chains were all obtained from the same sample, sequenced in a study of blood T cell repertoires in COVID-19. Clones were sequenced by immunoSEQ multiplex PCR, and TCRdb holds only the in-frame ones, with some missing. The table has 150,000 to 200,000 clones, roughly three quarters seen once. The material sequenced was peripheral blood. These receptors were collected from a woman in her thirties or forties with COVID-19, enrolled during active disease.

V gene TRBV30 combines with J gene TRBJ2-7; TRBD1 matches at 7 bases. Losses at the gene ends were 8 bases for V and 3 bases for J; bases not matched to a gene: 7. The CDR3 consists of 12 residues. Germline CDR1 GTSNPN, CDR2 SVGIG (reference sequence). The CDR3 reads CAAEAGGYEQYF. CDR3 sequence (DNA): TGTGCCGCAGAGGCAGGGGGCTACGAGCAGTACTTC.

This sequence joins TRBV6-1 and TRBJ2-7, with 7 bases fitting TRBD2. CDR3 length: 12 residues. CDR1 is MNHNS, CDR2 SASEGT, per germline. J was trimmed by 7 bases and V by 2 bases; bases with no gene match: 2. This chain's CDR3 is CASSETSDEQYF. The CDR3 DNA reads TGTGCCAGCAGTGAAACTAGCGATGAGCAGTACTTC.

The CDR3 sequence: CASSPQGASNEQYF. CDR3 sequence (DNA): TGTGCCAGCAGCCCACAGGGGGCCAGCAACGAGCAGTACTTC. The V call is TRBV7-2, the J call TRBJ2-7; 9 positions agree with TRBD1. V trimming: 5 bases; J trimming: 5 bases; junction bases outside the gene matches: 7. CDR1 SGHTA and CDR2 FQGNSA come from the germline V gene. The CDR3 extends over 14 amino acids.

The rearrangement joins TRBV12-5 to TRBJ1-2, with 10 bases matching TRBD1. Germline CDR1 is LGHNT and CDR2 is FRNRAP. Unmatched junction bases numbered 17, after V lost 0 bases and J lost 4 bases. The CDR3 has 20 residues. CDR3 region: CASGLVLLTGQGPPVYGYTF. CDR3 DNA sequence: TGTGCTAGTGGTTTGGTATTGCTTACGGGACAGGGGCCCCCCGTCTATGGCTACACCTTC.

The V and J genes are TRBV2 and TRBJ2-2; D uncertain. Per the germline V gene, CDR1 is SNHLY and CDR2 is FYNNEI. V dropped 4 bases and J dropped 4 bases, with 13 bases sitting between them. CDR3 size: 15 residues. CDR3 DNA sequence: TGTGCCAGCAGTGTACCCAGCGTTACCACCGGGGAGCTGTTTTTT. Translated, it gives CASSVPSVTTGELFF.

This chain connects TRBV5-8 to TRBJ1-3; D gene unclear. This CDR3 comprises 12 residues. V was pared by 5 bases and J by 4 bases, with 7 bases between. The germline V gene has CDR1 SGHTS and CDR2 YDEGEE. CDR3 sequence: CASRSRGNTIYF. DNA of the CDR3: TGTGCCAGCAGGTCGAGGGGAAACACCATATATTTT.

The chain carries TRBV27 and TRBJ1-2; the match to TRBD1 covers 8 bases. CDR3 length: 16 amino acids. The ends lost 2 bases at V and 8 bases at J; junction bases unmatched: 13. Germline CDR1 is MNHEY and CDR2 is SMNVEV (reference sequence). The CDR3 loop reads CASSLIPGQGARGYTF. CDR3 coding DNA: TGTGCCAGCAGTTTAATCCCGGGGCAGGGGGCGCGAGGCTACACCTTC.

V and J are TRBV27 and TRBJ1-1; tentative D call: TRBD1 (6 bases). The CDR3 totals 15 residues. CDR1 MNHEY and CDR2 SMNVEV come from the germline V gene (reference sequence). With 5 bases removed from V and 0 bases from J, the gap between germline ends came to 13 bases. The DNA of the CDR3 is TGTGCCAGCAGTACGTCAGGGGCGATGAACACTGAAGCTTTCTTT. Translated: CASSTSGAMNTEAFF.

V gene TRBV12-3 or TRBV12-4 combines with J gene TRBJ1-2; 8 nucleotides line up with TRBD1. There are 12 residues in the CDR3. Losses at the gene ends were 7 bases for V and 8 bases for J; bases not matched to a gene: 6. The CDR3 DNA is TGTGCCAGCACCCCAGGGGGCGCGGGCTACACCTTC. Translating it yields CASTPGGAGYTF.

In nucleotides, the CDR3 is TGTGCCAGCAGCATGACCCAGGGTGGAAACACCATATATTTT. Its translation is CASSMTQGGNTIYF. The chain is built from TRBV21-1 and TRBJ1-3; the D call in the table, TRBD1, was not verified against the DNA. TRBV21-1 is marked as a pseudogene. This CDR3 is built from 14 residues.

The V and J genes are TRBV3-1 (or the pseudogene TRBV3-2) and TRBJ2-7; 10 bases are a match to TRBD2. The germline CDR1 and CDR2 sequences are LGHDT and YNNKEL (reference sequence). This CDR3 region has 20 residues. Unmatched junction bases numbered 17, after V lost 3 bases and J lost 0 bases. The CDR3 nucleotides are TGTGCCAGCAGCCACCCAGCGGGAGGGATGGGAAGTATATCCTCCTACGAGCAGTACTTC. This translates into CASSHPAGGMGSISSYEQYF.

The chain employs TRBV27 and TRBJ2-5; no definite D call. Trimming removed 5 bases at V and 7 bases at J, with 8 bases between. The CDR3 length is 11 residues. Per germline, CDR1 MNHEY and CDR2 SMNVEV (reference sequence). The CDR3 region has the DNA TGTGCCAGCAGTGCGTTCGGGACCCAGTACTTC. Amino acid sequence: CASSAFGTQYF.

The DNA for the CDR3 is TGTGCCAGCAGCCAACCCAGGAACACTGAAGCTTTCTTT. This sequence encodes CASSQPRNTEAFF. The chain links TRBV14 to TRBJ1-1; D not certain. Germline-derived CDR1 and CDR2 are SGHDN and FVKESK. The CDR3 is 13 residues long. V gave up 2 bases and J gave up 1 base, with 5 bases separating them.